Listed below are T cell receptor beta chains from one sample, sequenced in a study of blood T cell repertoires in COVID-19. Libraries were prepared by immunoSEQ multiplex PCR; TCRdb keeps only in-frame clonotypes and omits some of them. The sample lists about 150,000 clones, more than 75% seen once, with approximately 1.3% in the top ten. The sample was PBMCs or T cells enriched from blood (not recorded which). These receptors were collected from a woman between 25 and 40 years old with acute COVID-19. CDR3s include the opening cysteine and the closing phenylalanine or tryptophan. The D gene is left open where the match is weak. Part of the rows lack a size; the others show once, few, many or a class for expanded clones.

>.|TRBV7-9|TRBJ2-5|TRBD2
CASSLPGLASETQYF
TGTGCCAGCAGCCTCCCAGGACTAGCGAGTGAGACCCAGTACTTC
>once|TRBV6-2/TRBV6-3|TRBJ1-5|TRBD1
CASSLRTGGVYDQPQHF
TGTGCCAGCAGCCTAAGGACAGGGGGCGTGTATGATCAGCCCCAGCATTTT
>.|TRBV6-5|TRBJ2-3|.
CASSYAGSGTDTQYF
TGTGCCAGCAGTTACGCCGGGAGCGGAACAGATACGCAGTATTTT
>.|TRBV3-1/TRBV3-2|TRBJ2-7|TRBD2
CASRDTGGSSYEQYF
TGTGCCAGCAGAGACACTGGCGGGAGCTCCTACGAGCAGTACTTC
>once|TRBV5-8|TRBJ1-2|.
CASSLRQGFNYGYTF
TGTGCCAGCAGCTTGCGTCAGGGGTTTAACTATGGCTACACCTTC
>once|TRBV2|TRBJ2-7|.
CASSVSFPSGEQYF
TGTGCCAGCAGTGTGAGCTTCCCGTCGGGGGAGCAGTACTTC
>.|TRBV7-9|TRBJ2-4|TRBD1
CASSFSQGVTKNIQYF
TGTGCCAGCAGCTTCAGCCAGGGGGTAACCAAAAACATTCAGTACTTC
>.|TRBV4-1|TRBJ2-1|TRBD2
CASSRREGFSYNEQFF
TGCGCCAGCAGCCGGAGGGAGGGTTTTTCCTACAATGAGCAGTTCTTC
>.|TRBV10-3|TRBJ1-2|TRBD1
CATIRDRGPTYSGGYTF
TGTGCCACGATCCGGGACAGGGGGCCGACCTATTCTGGCGGCTACACCTTC
>.|TRBV7-9|TRBJ1-2|.
CASSFTGTYGYTF
TGTGCCAGCAGCTTCACAGGGACCTATGGCTACACCTTC
>once|TRBV7-2|TRBJ2-7|.
CASSRTPSYEQYF
TGTGCCAGCAGCCGGACACCCTCCTACGAGCAGTACTTC
>.|TRBV5-1|TRBJ2-7|.
CASSLAGREAYEQYF
TGCGCCAGCAGCTTGGCTGGCAGGGAGGCCTACGAGCAGTACTTC
>.|TRBV27|TRBJ2-1|.
CASSPRHRHQFF
TGTGCCAGCAGTCCCCGCCATCGACACCAGTTCTTC
>once|TRBV19|TRBJ2-3|.
CASSITGLSTDTQYF
TGTGCCAGTAGTATCACCGGTCTCAGCACAGATACGCAGTATTTT
>few|TRBV7-2|TRBJ1-4|.
CASSPGGQNEKLFF
TGTGCCAGCAGCCCCGGTGGGCAGAATGAAAAACTGTTTTTT
>.|TRBV5-4|TRBJ1-1|.
CASSLAQGGSTEAFF
TGTGCCAGCAGCTTGGCACAGGGCGGAAGCACTGAAGCTTTCTTT
>few|TRBV7-9|TRBJ2-7|.
CASSSPGSSYEQYF
TGTGCCAGCAGCTCCCCCGGGTCTTCCTACGAGCAGTACTTC
>.|TRBV28|TRBJ2-5|.
CASTRTGQETQYF
TGTGCCAGCACTAGAACGGGACAAGAGACCCAGTACTTC
>.|TRBV25-1|TRBJ1-2|.
CASRLTSGGSYTF
TGTGCCAGCAGACTAACCTCGGGGGGTAGCTACACCTTC
>.|TRBV9|TRBJ1-2|TRBD1
CASSVDSGTDYTF
TGTGCCAGCAGCGTAGACTCCGGGACAGACTACACCTTC
>.|TRBV6-2/TRBV6-3|TRBJ2-1|.
CASSSLTVSYNEQFF
TGTGCCAGCAGTTCCCTGACAGTCTCCTACAATGAGCAGTTCTTC
>.|TRBV27|TRBJ2-3|.
CASNSLSDTQYF
TGTGCCAGCAACTCCCTCTCAGATACGCAGTATTTT
>.|TRBV7-9|TRBJ1-4|.
CASSLPLGRNGEKLFF
TGTGCCAGCAGCCTACCATTGGGGAGGAATGGAGAAAAACTGTTTTTT
>.|TRBV28|TRBJ1-6|.
CASKSAPSDYNSPLHF
TGTGCCAGCAAGTCTGCCCCCAGTGATTATAATTCACCCCTCCACTTT
>.|TRBV11-3|TRBJ2-2|TRBD2
CASSLGFLGGRNTGELFF
TGTGCCAGCAGCTTAGGTTTTCTCGGCGGGAGGAACACCGGGGAGCTGTTTTTT
>.|TRBV30|TRBJ2-5|TRBD1
CAWTKWDRPQETQYF
TGTGCCTGGACCAAATGGGACAGGCCGCAAGAGACCCAGTACTTC
>.|TRBV19|TRBJ2-1|TRBD2
CASSTSGDYNEQFF
TGTGCCAGTAGCACTAGCGGGGACTACAATGAGCAGTTCTTC
>.|TRBV24-1|TRBJ2-7|TRBD1
CATSDPKTGSYEQYF
TGTGCCACCAGTGATCCAAAGACAGGGTCTTACGAGCAGTACTTC
>.|TRBV10-3|TRBJ2-7|TRBD1
CAISGDRGLYEQYF
TGTGCCATCAGCGGGGACAGGGGGCTATACGAGCAGTACTTC
>few|TRBV30|TRBJ2-5|.
CAWTLKETQYF
TGTGCCTGGACACTTAAAGAGACCCAGTACTTC
>.|TRBV4-3|TRBJ2-1|TRBD2
CASSPSSGGYNEQFF
TGCGCCAGCAGCCCCTCTAGCGGGGGGTACAATGAGCAGTTCTTC
>once|TRBV7-2|TRBJ2-7|TRBD1
CASRPPGQEGEQYF
TGTGCCAGCAGACCTCCGGGACAGGAGGGCGAGCAGTACTTC
>.|TRBV9|TRBJ2-5|.
CASSPGAREKETQYF
TGTGCCAGCAGCCCAGGGGCGAGAGAAAAGGAGACCCAGTACTTC
>.|TRBV19|TRBJ1-1|.
CASNLVGGRNTEAFF
TGTGCCAGTAATCTTGTCGGGGGGCGGAACACTGAAGCTTTCTTT
>.|TRBV27|TRBJ1-6|.
CASSKIVDSPLHF
TGTGCCAGCAGTAAAATTGTCGATTCACCCCTCCACTTT
>.|TRBV25-1|TRBJ1-1|.
CASSEFSLNTEAFF
TGTGCCAGCAGTGAATTCAGTTTGAACACTGAAGCTTTCTTT
>.|TRBV5-8|TRBJ2-5|.
CASSPSLTGETQYF
TGTGCCAGCAGCCCCTCCCTGACTGGGGAGACCCAGTACTTC
>.|TRBV29-1|TRBJ2-3|TRBD1
CSVTGDRETDTQYF
TGCAGCGTTACGGGGGACAGGGAAACAGATACGCAGTATTTT
>.|TRBV19|TRBJ2-5|.
CASTSGLFGETQYF
TGTGCCAGTACCTCCGGACTTTTCGGGGAGACCCAGTACTTC